These 5 T cell receptor beta chains share one sample of origin, sequenced in a study of blood T cell repertoires in COVID-19. The method was immunoSEQ multiplex PCR; TCRdb's version includes in-frame clones alone and lacks a portion of them. The table records about 200,000 clones, roughly 80% of them present only once. Sequencing input: peripheral blood. These receptors were obtained from a woman at least 80 years old with COVID-19, enrolled during active disease.

The gene calls are TRBV11-1 and TRBJ2-4, with D unclear. Trimming removed 8 bases from V and 9 bases from J, with 17 bases in between. Germline CDR1 reads SGHAT; CDR2 reads FQDESV (reference sequence). The CDR3 totals 13 residues. The CDR3 spells CASSRLGSGIQYF. CDR3 in DNA: TGTGCCAGCTCTCGCTTGGGTTCGGGCATTCAGTACTTC.

V and J are TRBV19 and TRBJ2-6; TRBD1 might be the D (6 bases). V was pared by 3 bases and J by 2 bases, with 11 bases between. The CDR3 contains 16 residues. CDR1 and CDR2 from the germline V gene are LNHDA and SQIVND (reference sequence). For the CDR3, the DNA is TGTGCCAGTAGTATTAGGGGGATCGCTGGGGCCAACGTCCTGACTTTC. Amino acid sequence: CASSIRGIAGANVLTF. Full variable domain (rest looked up from reference TRBV19 and TRBJ2-6): DGGITQSPKYLFRKEGQNVTLSCEQNLNHDAMYWYRQDPGQGLRLIYYSQIVNDFQKGDIAEGYSVSREKKESFPLTVTSAQKNPTAFYLCASSIRGIAGANVLTFGAGSRLTVL.

The chain carries TRBV6-5 and TRBJ2-5; 7 nucleotides line up with TRBD1. Trimming at V came to 2 bases and at J to 5 bases, leaving 8 bases not matched to a gene. Germline V gene sequence: CDR1 MNHEY, CDR2 SVGAGI. The CDR3 contains 15 residues. The CDR3 loop reads CASSYPGTAYETQYF. The CDR3 nucleotides read TGTGCCAGCAGTTACCCCGGGACAGCGTACGAGACCCAGTACTTC.

The chain combines TRBV2 with TRBJ2-5; 12 bases fit TRBD2. CDR1 SNHLY and CDR2 FYNNEI come from the germline V gene. The CDR3 consists of 14 residues. Trimming took 5 bases from V and 5 from J; bases not matched to a gene: 3. The CDR3: CASSPSGRGETQYF. CDR3 DNA: TGTGCCAGCAGTCCTAGCGGGAGGGGGGAGACCCAGTACTTC. Full variable domain (outside the CDR3, taken from reference TRBV2 and TRBJ2-5): EPEVTQTPSHQVTQMGQEVILRCVPISNHLYFYWYRQILGQKVEFLVSFYNNEISEKSEIFDDQFSVERPDGSNFTLKIRSTKLEDSAMYFCASSPSGRGETQYFGPGTRLLVL.

This clone was recorded only once. The chain links TRBV2 to TRBJ2-6; perhaps TRBD1 as D (6 bases). The germline V and J ends were trimmed by 5 bases and 1 base, with 9 bases remaining between them. In germline, CDR1 is SNHLY, CDR2 FYNNEI. The CDR3 extends over 15 amino acids. CDR3 DNA: TGTGCCAGCAGTTTACAGGGATCTGGGGCCAACGTCCTGACTTTC. It is translated as CASSLQGSGANVLTF.